The sequence of this T cell receptor (beta chain) was determined in a study of T-cell memory formation after mild COVID-19. Points on this clonotype: The antigen is unknown.

Trimming left V 5 bases short and J 3 bases short, with 16 bases between. The germline gives CDR1 LGHDT, CDR2 YNNKEL (reference sequence). CDR3 size: 15 residues. General study points: The study found contracting CD4+ clones mainly in CM and EM and contracting CD8+ clones in EMRA.

TCRdb recomputed calls from the 5' RACE reads with MiXCR, one row per CDR3 protein. The sample holds fewer than 250,000 distinct CDR3 sequences, about 10% seen once. The receptor was derived from a man between 18 and 29 years old who had mild COVID-19 (a few samples of this study predate the infection). Cell type and time point are not known. Sequences were obtained from PBMCs or a T cell subset sorted from them (not recorded which). The chain uses TRBV3-1 and TRBJ1-2, with D maybe TRBD1 (5 bases). Here the CDR3 DNA reads TGTGCCAGCAGCAGGGACGGCTATTTGGACTATGGCTACACCTTC. Translating gives CASSRDGYLDYGYTF.